These 14 T cell receptor beta chains were sequenced from one sample in a study of control samples from healthy donors and cancer patients. This table comes from immunoSEQ multiplex PCR, and its TCRdb copy is limited to in-frame clones, with some not included. The sample records 95,000 to 130,000 clones, approximately 90% being singletons. The sample comprised blood. The receptors stem from a woman aged 70-85 years in good health.

J is TRBJ2-1 and V is TRBV3-1 (or the pseudogene TRBV3-2), with 9 bases aligning to TRBD2. In germline, CDR1 is LGHDT, CDR2 YNNKEL (reference sequence). This CDR3 is 18 amino acids long. The ends lost 7 bases at V and 7 bases at J; junction bases unmatched: 20. In DNA, the CDR3 is TGTGCCAGCACCCTCTTCGGCGGGGGGGCCGGAGCGGGAAATGAGCAGTTCTTC. It is translated as CASTLFGGGAGAGNEQFF.

The rearrangement joins TRBV4-3 to TRBJ2-3; a possible D gene is TRBD2 (6 bases). The CDR3 is 16 amino acids. V was clipped by 1 base and J by 0 bases, with 11 bases between them. Germline V CDR1 and CDR2: LGHNA, YSLEER. CDR3: CASSQGRASSTDTQYF. CDR3 nucleotides: TGCGCCAGCAGCCAAGGGAGGGCCAGTAGCACAGATACGCAGTATTTT.

V gene TRBV23-1 combines with J gene TRBJ1-2; 10 bases align to TRBD1. TRBV23-1 is treated as an ORF (open reading frame) with a function not yet certain. CDR3 length: 15 residues. Trimming removed 2 bases from V and 3 bases from J; junction bases left unmatched: 3. The CDR3 DNA reads as TGCGCCAGCAGTCAACCGGACAGGGGGTACTATGGCTACACCTTC. Amino acids: CASSQPDRGYYGYTF.

This clone was counted a single time. The chain employs TRBV5-5 and TRBJ1-5; the D is unclear. CDR3 length: 15 residues. Germline CDR1 SGHKS, CDR2 YYEKEE (reference sequence). The V and J ends lost 2 bases and 3 bases respectively, with 12 bases between them. CDR3 in DNA: TGTGCCAGCAGCTTATCTTCGGGATACAATCAGCCCCAGCATTTT. It is translated as CASSLSSGYNQPQHF.

This chain uses TRBV7-8 with TRBJ2-3; TRBD2 matches at 9 bases. The CDR3 is 16 residues long. The ends lost 1 base at V and 8 bases at J; junction bases unmatched: 10. Per the germline V gene, CDR1 is SGHVS and CDR2 is FQNEAQ. CDR3 sequence reads: CASSLVGGGEGGTQYF. The CDR3 coding sequence is TGTGCCAGCAGCTTAGTTGGCGGGGGGGAGGGAGGTACGCAGTATTTT.

This clone was found a few times. V gene TRBV27 combines with J gene TRBJ1-6; TRBD1 matches 7 bases. Per the germline V gene, CDR1 is MNHEY and CDR2 is SMNVEV (reference sequence). The CDR3 is 15 residues long. Losses at the gene ends were 5 bases for V and 7 bases for J; bases not matched to a gene: 8. CDR3 in amino acids: CASSPDRAGNSPLHF. The CDR3 DNA reads TGTGCCAGCAGTCCCGACAGGGCGGGAAATTCACCCCTCCACTTT.

The chain recombines TRBV27 with TRBJ2-3; perhaps TRBD2 as D (6 bases). Per germline, CDR1 MNHEY and CDR2 SMNVEV (reference sequence). The CDR3 spans 16 residues. V was pared by 6 bases and J by 1 base, with 17 bases between. The CDR3 DNA reads as TGTGCCAGCAGGTCGGCGGGGAGGCTGGGCACAGATACGCAGTATTTT. This translates into CASRSAGRLGTDTQYF.

This chain joins TRBV24-1 and TRBJ2-1; 15 nucleotides line up with TRBD2. Germline assignment: CDR1 KGHDR and CDR2 SFDVKD. V was pared by 4 bases and J by 2 bases, with 5 bases of the junction left unmatched. The CDR3 covers 18 residues. CDR3 in DNA: TGTGCCACCAGTGACTCTGGACTAGCGGGGGGGGCCTACAATGAGCAGTTCTTC. Its protein product is CATSDSGLAGGAYNEQFF.

The chain employs TRBV7-9 and TRBJ2-7; D is perhaps TRBD1 (5 bases). V gave up 6 bases and J gave up 1 base, with 10 bases separating them. The CDR3 runs 13 residues. CDR1 is SEHNR, CDR2 FQNEAQ, per germline (reference sequence). The DNA for the CDR3 is TGTGCCAGCAGGATCCAGGGTTCCTACGAGCAGTACTTC. As protein: CASRIQGSYEQYF. The whole variable domain, filled in from reference TRBV7-9 and TRBJ2-7, reads DTGVSQNPRHKITKRGQNVTFRCDPISEHNRLYWYRQTLGQGPEFLTYFQNEAQLEKSRLLSDRFSAERPKGSFSTLEIQRTEQGDSAMYLCASRIQGSYEQYFGPGTRLTVT.

The chain couples TRBV5-1 to TRBJ2-3; D is unclear. The CDR3 runs to 13 residues. Germline V lookup: CDR1 SGHRS, CDR2 YFSETQ. V was clipped by 4 bases and J by 2 bases, with 8 bases between them. This CDR3 is CASSATTTDTQYF. CDR3 nucleotides: TGCGCCAGCAGCGCCACTACCACAGATACGCAGTATTTT. The full variable domain, completed using reference TRBV5-1 and TRBJ2-3, is KAGVTQTPRYLIKTRGQQVTLSCSPISGHRSVSWYQQTPGQGLQFLFEYFSETQRNKGNFPGRFSGRQFSNSRSEMNVSTLELGDSALYLCASSATTTDTQYFGPGTRLTVL.

CDR3 sequence reads: CASTYLGTEITGELFF. DNA of the CDR3: TGCGCCAGCACCTATCTCGGGACGGAGATTACCGGGGAGCTGTTTTTT. V and J are TRBV5-1 and TRBJ2-2, with D perhaps given as TRBD1 or TRBD2 (5 bases each). Germline CDR1 reads SGHRS; CDR2 reads YFSETQ. This CDR3 region has 16 residues. V was pared by 6 bases and J by 5 bases, with 20 bases between.

The rearrangement joins TRBV7-3 to TRBJ2-2, with 8 bases lining up with TRBD2. V gave up 5 bases and J gave up 2 bases; unmatched junction bases: 7. The CDR3 totals 16 residues. Per the germline V gene, CDR1 is SGHTA and CDR2 is FQGTGA. In nucleotides, the CDR3 is TGTGCCAGCAGCCCCTTGCGGGGGGATAACACCGGGGAGCTGTTTTTT. It encodes CASSPLRGDNTGELFF.

The J gene is TRBJ2-7, the V gene TRBV10-3; possible D gene TRBD2, 6 bases. The germline V and J ends were trimmed by 10 bases and 2 bases, with 18 bases remaining between them. The CDR3 is made up of 14 amino acids. The germline gives CDR1 ENHRY, CDR2 SYGVKD. CDR3 DNA: TGTGCCACCAGATCTGTGGGGGAGGCCTACGAGCAGTACTTC. It codes for CATRSVGEAYEQYF.

The V gene is TRBV27, the J gene TRBJ1-1; TRBD1 might be the D (5 bases). Trimming left V 4 bases short and J 4 bases short, with 13 bases between. The length of the CDR3 is 14 residues. Per the germline V gene, CDR1 is MNHEY and CDR2 is SMNVEV (reference sequence). CDR3 loop: CASSSRGVGTEAFF. The DNA of the CDR3 is TGTGCCAGCAGTTCAAGAGGGGTTGGCACTGAAGCTTTCTTT.